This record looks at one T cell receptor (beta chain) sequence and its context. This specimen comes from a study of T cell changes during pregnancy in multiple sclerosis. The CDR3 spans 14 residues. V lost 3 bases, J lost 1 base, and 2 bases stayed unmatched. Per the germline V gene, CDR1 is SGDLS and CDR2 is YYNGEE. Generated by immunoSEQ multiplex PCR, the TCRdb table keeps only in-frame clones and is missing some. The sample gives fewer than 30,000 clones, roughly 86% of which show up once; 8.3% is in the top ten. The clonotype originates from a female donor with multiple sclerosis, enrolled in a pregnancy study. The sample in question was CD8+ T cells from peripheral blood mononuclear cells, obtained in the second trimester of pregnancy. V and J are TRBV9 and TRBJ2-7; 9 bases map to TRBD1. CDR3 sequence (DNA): TGTGCCAGCAGCGGGGGACAGGGTTCCTACGAGCAGTACTTC. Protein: CASSGGQGSYEQYF.